This TCR beta chain was identified in a study of blood T cell repertoires in COVID-19. Across the whole study: Spain, Italy and the United States supplied samples that represented acute and convalescent COVID-19. PBMCs, B-cell-depleted T cells, or T cells were the source of the cDNA or gDNA that made up the material.

In the study's own analysis: Amplifying reference gene primers gave estimates of nucleated cell counts. Clones were sequenced by immunoSEQ multiplex PCR, and TCRdb holds only the in-frame ones, with some missing. V and J calls and clone size are as listed in that table; D and trimming were resolved from the DNA. The table records roughly 330,000 clones, about 89% of them present only once. Ages ranged from about 18 to 89 years, with residence in 24 US areas. This TCR was recovered from a woman under 40 who had recovered from COVID-19. Sequencing used PBMCs or T cells enriched from blood (not recorded which).

The CDR3 sequence is CASSRYEGDTQYF. CDR3 coding DNA: TGTGCCAGCTCCCGTTATGAGGGAGATACGCAGTATTTT. J is TRBJ2-3 and V is TRBV6-5; D is perhaps TRBD2 (5 bases). Looked up from germline, CDR1 is MNHEY and CDR2 is SVGAGI. V was trimmed by 8 bases and J by 5 bases, leaving 14 bases between them. The CDR3 extends over 13 amino acids.